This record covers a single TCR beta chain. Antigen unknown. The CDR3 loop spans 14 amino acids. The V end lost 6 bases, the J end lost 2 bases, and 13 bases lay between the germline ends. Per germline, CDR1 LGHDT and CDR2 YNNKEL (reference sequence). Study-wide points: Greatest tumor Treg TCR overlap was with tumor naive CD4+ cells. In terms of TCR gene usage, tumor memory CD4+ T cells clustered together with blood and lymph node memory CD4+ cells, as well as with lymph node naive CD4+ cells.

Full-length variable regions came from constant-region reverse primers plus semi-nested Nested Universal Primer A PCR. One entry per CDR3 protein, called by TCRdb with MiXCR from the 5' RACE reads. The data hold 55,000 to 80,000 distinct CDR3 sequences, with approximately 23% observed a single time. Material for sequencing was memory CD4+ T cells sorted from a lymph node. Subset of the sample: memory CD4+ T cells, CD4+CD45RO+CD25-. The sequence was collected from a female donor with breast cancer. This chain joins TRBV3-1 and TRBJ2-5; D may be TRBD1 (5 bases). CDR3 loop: CASSLTGLQETQYF. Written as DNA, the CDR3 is TGTGCCAGCAGTCTAACAGGTTTACAAGAGACCCAGTACTTC.